A selection of T cell receptor beta chains follows, all from one sample in a study of shared clonotypes between healthy human individuals. The method was immunoSEQ multiplex PCR; TCRdb's version includes in-frame clones alone and lacks a portion of them. The repertoire holds about 1,900,000 clones, with about 95% as singletons. The sample was naive CD8+ T cells sorted from blood. These receptors all come from a young man in good health. Each CDR3 is given with its conserved first and last residue. D genes are given only for firm matches. Only some rows state a clone size, as once, few, many or a class for expanded clones.

NA	TRBJ1-3	NA	TRBV6-5	TGTGCCAGCAGTCCCGACGGAAACACCATATATTTT	CASSPDGNTIYF
NA	TRBJ2-7	TRBD2	TRBV9	TGTGCCAGCAGCTTCGGACTAGACTACGAGCAGTACTTC	CASSFGLDYEQYF
NA	TRBJ2-5	NA	TRBV9	TGTGCCAGCAGCGTGAGCGGGGAGACCCAGTACTTC	CASSVSGETQYF
NA	TRBJ2-1	TRBD2	TRBV9	TGTGCCAGCAGCGTCGGGGGGGCCACTGAGCAGTTCTTC	CASSVGGATEQFF
NA	TRBJ1-5	NA	TRBV28	TGTGCCAGCAGTTTTGTTTCGGCGGATGCCTATAGCAATCAGCCCCAGCATTTT	CASSFVSADAYSNQPQHF
NA	TRBJ2-5	NA	TRBV30	TGTGCCTGGAGTGGTACAGGTCCCCCTGGGACCCAGTACTTC	CAWSGTGPPGTQYF
NA	TRBJ2-4	TRBD1	TRBV19	TGTGCCAGTAGTATATCGACAGGGACGATTCAGTACTTC	CASSISTGTIQYF
NA	TRBJ1-5	NA	TRBV19	TGTGCCAGTAGTATAGTTCCGGGGGCGGGTCAGCCCCAGCATTTT	CASSIVPGAGQPQHF
NA	TRBJ1-4	TRBD1	TRBV13	TGTGCCAGCAGCGGCGGACAGGGGCAGGAAAAACTGTTTTTT	CASSGGQGQEKLFF
NA	TRBJ2-7	NA	TRBV27	TGTGCCAGCTCGGATTTCTACGAGCAGTACTTC	CASSDFYEQYF
NA	TRBJ2-7	TRBD1	TRBV7-8	TGTGCCAGCAGCTTCCTGGACAGGGTCGTTTACGAGCAGTACTTC	CASSFLDRVVYEQYF
NA	TRBJ1-5	TRBD1	TRBV27	TGTGCCAGCAGTTTATCCGGGACAGGTGGACAGCCCCAGCATTTT	CASSLSGTGGQPQHF
NA	TRBJ2-1	TRBD2	TRBV28	TGTGCCAGCAGTAACCTCGGGCTAGCGGCCTACAATGAGCAGTTCTTC	CASSNLGLAAYNEQFF
NA	TRBJ2-7	TRBD1	TRBV5-1	TGCGCCAGCAGCTTGGGGTCAGGGGGCGAGCAGTACTTC	CASSLGSGGEQYF
NA	TRBJ2-2	TRBD2	TRBV4-1	TGCGCCAGCAGCCAATTCGCGGGGGGGCCGAACGGGGAGCTGTTTTTT	CASSQFAGGPNGELFF
NA	TRBJ2-5	TRBD1	TRBV7-9	TGTGCCAGCAGTCTTGTGGGGGACAGCCAAGAGACCCAGTACTTC	CASSLVGDSQETQYF
once	TRBJ2-7	TRBD1	TRBV27	TGTGCCAGCAGTTACCGGGACAGGTTCAACGAGCAGTACTTC	CASSYRDRFNEQYF
NA	TRBJ1-6	NA	TRBV6-6	TGTGCCAGCAGTTACCCGGAGCTTATCGATAATTCACCCCTCCACTTT	CASSYPELIDNSPLHF
NA	TRBJ2-2	NA	TRBV11-2	TGTGCCAGCAGCTTAGATCAAGGGCTAGAGAACACCGGGGAGCTGTTTTTT	CASSLDQGLENTGELFF
NA	TRBJ2-3	NA	TRBV6-5	TGTGCCAGCAGTTACTCGGTCGGCAGCGCAGATACGCAGTATTTT	CASSYSVGSADTQYF
NA	TRBJ2-7	TRBD1	TRBV19	TGTGCCACCTCGAACTGGGACAGCTACGAGCAGTACTTC	CATSNWDSYEQYF
NA	TRBJ1-2	TRBD1	TRBV27	TGTGCCAGCAGTACTACAAGGGACAGGGGAAGGGGGAACTATGGCTACACCTTC	CASSTTRDRGRGNYGYTF
NA	TRBJ2-7	NA	TRBV7-9	TGTGCCACCTCGTACGGGGCCGGCATAGGCTACGAGCAGTACTTC	CATSYGAGIGYEQYF
few	TRBJ2-7	NA	TRBV28	TGTGCCAGCAGTTTCGGCAGCTCCTACGAGCAGTACTTC	CASSFGSSYEQYF
NA	TRBJ2-7	NA	TRBV28	TGTGCCAGCAGTTTATGGTTCGGCGAGCAGTACTTC	CASSLWFGEQYF
NA	TRBJ2-3	TRBD2	TRBV4-2	TGTGCCAGCAGCCAAGTCGTGGGAGGGATGGAAAATACGCAGTATTTT	CASSQVVGGMENTQYF
NA	TRBJ2-3	TRBD2	TRBV2	TGTGCCAGCGAGTCTAGGACTAGCGGGGGGACGGATAGCACAGATACGCAGTATTTT	CASESRTSGGTDSTDTQYF
NA	TRBJ2-3	TRBD2	TRBV28	TGTGCCAGCGGGACTCTAGCGGGGGACCCGGCAGATACGCAGTATTTT	CASGTLAGDPADTQYF
NA	TRBJ1-2	NA	TRBV28	TGTGCCAGCAGTTTGTCCGCGGGCGGCTACACCTTC	CASSLSAGGYTF
few	TRBJ1-2	TRBD1	TRBV19	TGTGCCAGTAACGTCCGGACAGGGGGCTATGGCTACACCTTC	CASNVRTGGYGYTF
NA	TRBJ2-2	TRBD1	TRBV7-9	TGTGCCAGCAGCCCTCCCGGACAGGGGCGAGCCGGGGAGCTGTTTTTT	CASSPPGQGRAGELFF
NA	TRBJ2-7	NA	TRBV7-9	TGTGCCAGCAGCCCGGCAGGGGACACTTCCTACGAGCAGTACTTC	CASSPAGDTSYEQYF
NA	TRBJ2-3	NA	TRBV12-5	TGTGCTAGTGGTTTGGCCACCTCTTGGGGAGAAGATACGCAGTATTTT	CASGLATSWGEDTQYF
once	TRBJ2-5	TRBD2	TRBV10-2	TGCGCCAGTACCCTAGCGGGAGTAATAGAGACCCAGTACTTC	CASTLAGVIETQYF
NA	TRBJ2-2	TRBD2	TRBV9	TGTGCCAGCAGCGCCCCTAGCGGGAGGGATGGCGGGGAGCTGTTTTTT	CASSAPSGRDGGELFF
NA	TRBJ1-2	NA	TRBV6-1	TGTGCCAGCAGTGAATGGGCGGCTAACTATGGCTACACCTTC	CASSEWAANYGYTF
NA	TRBJ2-7	TRBD2	TRBV7-2	TGTGCCAGCAGCGGACTAGCGGGACCCTACGAGCAGTACTTC	CASSGLAGPYEQYF
NA	TRBJ2-1	TRBD2	TRBV5-1	TGCGCCAGCAGCCTCCGACGTGGGCTAGCGGAAGGGCATGAGCAGTTCTTC	CASSLRRGLAEGHEQFF
NA	TRBJ2-5	NA	TRBV13	TGTGCCAGCAGTTGGGACGGGGAGACCCAGTACTTC	CASSWDGETQYF
NA	TRBJ2-5	NA	TRBV6-5	TGTGCCAGCAGTTACTCCGCGGGCTTGGAAGAGACCCAGTACTTC	CASSYSAGLEETQYF
once	TRBJ2-7	NA	TRBV19	TGTGCCAGTAGTATCACAATGGACGGTACCTACGAGCAGTACTTC	CASSITMDGTYEQYF
NA	TRBJ2-7	NA	TRBV7-9	TGTGCCAGCAGCCCCGACAGGTTCTACGAGCAGTACTTC	CASSPDRFYEQYF
NA	TRBJ2-7	TRBD1	TRBV28	TGTGCCAGCAGTTTGCTCCGGGACAGCTTTTACGAGCAGTACTTC	CASSLLRDSFYEQYF
NA	TRBJ2-5	TRBD2	TRBV7-6	TGTGCCAGCAGCTTAATGACTAGCGGGAGTTACCAAGAGACCCAGTACTTC	CASSLMTSGSYQETQYF
NA	TRBJ1-2	NA	TRBV11-2	TGTGCCAGCAGCTCCTACAGAAGCGATGGCTACACCTTC	CASSSYRSDGYTF
NA	TRBJ2-5	TRBD1	TRBV4-1	TGCGCCAGCAGCCAGGTAGGACAGGGGCCGATAGTCCAAGAGACCCAGTACTTC	CASSQVGQGPIVQETQYF
NA	TRBJ1-4	NA	TRBV13	TGTGCCAGCAGCTCCTCATGGGAGAATAATGAAAAACTGTTTTTT	CASSSSWENNEKLFF
NA	TRBJ1-2	NA	TRBV7-9	TGTGCCAGCAGCTTAGAAAGGCTTTATGGCTACACCTTC	CASSLERLYGYTF
NA	TRBJ1-1	NA	TRBV5-5	TGTGCCAGCAGCTTGGTGGGGGATAGGAACACTGAAGCTTTCTTT	CASSLVGDRNTEAFF
NA	TRBJ1-6	NA	TRBV5-4	TGTGCCAGCAGCCAGGATCGACAGGTTTCACCCCTCCACTTT	CASSQDRQVSPLHF
NA	TRBJ1-1	NA	TRBV7-9	TGTGCCAGCAGCCCCGTCCCGAACACTGAAGCTTTCTTT	CASSPVPNTEAFF
NA	TRBJ2-1	TRBD1	TRBV7-9	TGTGCCAGCAGCTTACAGGGGGCGGCCAATGAGCAGTTCTTC	CASSLQGAANEQFF
once	TRBJ2-1	NA	TRBV29-1	TGCAGCGTTATTGGGACCGAGTACAATGAGCAGTTCTTC	CSVIGTEYNEQFF
NA	TRBJ2-5	TRBD1	TRBV18	TGTGCCAGCTCATCCTTGACAGGGGGCGAAGAGACCCAGTACTTC	CASSSLTGGEETQYF
NA	TRBJ2-1	TRBD1	TRBV11-2	TGTGCCAGCAGCTTAGCACTTACAGGGGGCGCTTTGTTCAATGAGCAGTTCTTC	CASSLALTGGALFNEQFF
few	TRBJ1-1	NA	TRBV27	TGTGCCAGCAGTTTTCGGGTCGACACTGAAGCTTTCTTT	CASSFRVDTEAFF
NA	TRBJ1-2	NA	TRBV27	TGTGCCAGCAGGGAATTCGGGACGAATTTTTATGGCTACACCTTC	CASREFGTNFYGYTF
NA	TRBJ1-2	NA	TRBV4-1	TGCGCCAGCAGCCAAGACCTAGCCGGGGTCAACTATGGCTACACCTTC	CASSQDLAGVNYGYTF
NA	TRBJ1-1	NA	TRBV28	TGTGCCAGCATTAGTCAGTCCACTGAAGCTTTCTTT	CASISQSTEAFF